Listed below are T cell receptor beta chains from one sample, sequenced in a study of blood T cell repertoires in COVID-19. Libraries were prepared by immunoSEQ multiplex PCR; TCRdb keeps only in-frame clonotypes and omits some of them. Of some 130,000 clones listed, approximately 78% were seen once; the top ten hold roughly 9.8%. Sample: peripheral blood. These receptors originate from a man aged 60 to 69 who had recovered from COVID-19. CDR3s include the opening cysteine and the closing phenylalanine or tryptophan. D genes are given only for firm matches. Not every row has a clone size; where given, it reads once, few, many or a size class.

clone size,J gene,V gene,D gene,CDR3 DNA,CDR3 protein
.,TRBJ1-5,TRBV6-5,.,TGTGCCAGCAAGGAGGGTTCTGGGGATCAGCCCCAGCATTTT,CASKEGSGDQPQHF
.,TRBJ2-1,TRBV6-4,.,TGTGCCAGCAGAACCGAACCCCACAGCAATGAGCAGTTCTTC,CASRTEPHSNEQFF
medium-sized,TRBJ2-7,TRBV20-1,.,TGCAGTGCTAGGTTACGACAGGAGCAGTACTTC,CSARLRQEQYF
.,TRBJ1-3,TRBV18,.,TGTGCCAGCTCACCCTCTTCCTCTGGAAACACCATATATTTT,CASSPSSSGNTIYF
few,TRBJ1-4,TRBV10-3,.,TGTGCCATCAGTGCTGGGGCAAGAGAAAAACTGTTTTTT,CAISAGAREKLFF
.,TRBJ2-5,TRBV10-2,TRBD1,TGCGCCAGCAGTGAGTCAACAGGGGGCTTAGGGGAGACCCAGTACTTC,CASSESTGGLGETQYF
.,TRBJ2-5,TRBV9,.,TGTGCCAGCAGCGTAGGACAACAACAAGAGACCCAGTACTTC,CASSVGQQQETQYF
.,TRBJ1-4,TRBV5-1,.,TGCGCCAGCAGGATAGCAACTAATGAAAAACTGTTTTTT,CASRIATNEKLFF
.,TRBJ1-2,TRBV14,.,TGTGCCAGCAGCCAAGTTGGGAGGTATGGCTACACCTTC,CASSQVGRYGYTF
.,TRBJ2-7,TRBV12-3/TRBV12-4,.,TGTGCCAGCAGTTTCCAGGGAATCGAGCAGTACTTC,CASSFQGIEQYF
.,TRBJ1-1,TRBV20-1,.,TGCAGTGCGCAGACGGGGTCACTAGCTTTCTTT,CSAQTGSLAFF
.,TRBJ1-6,TRBV19,TRBD1,TGTGCCAGTAGTGGACAGGGGGGCAATTCACCCCTCCACTTT,CASSGQGGNSPLHF
few,TRBJ1-1,TRBV5-1,TRBD1,TGCGCCAGCAGCCCACAGGGGACGGGCCCCACTGAAGCTTTCTTT,CASSPQGTGPTEAFF
.,TRBJ2-1,TRBV5-1,TRBD1,TGCGCCAGCAGCAAAGGACAGGGGGGCAATGAGCAGTTCTTC,CASSKGQGGNEQFF
once,TRBJ1-6,TRBV5-1,.,TGCGCCAGCAGCCTGGAGCTCGGGGGTTCACCCCTCCACTTT,CASSLELGGSPLHF
.,TRBJ2-3,TRBV10-3,.,TGTGCCATCCGACCGACAGGGACTAGCACAGATACGCAGTATTTT,CAIRPTGTSTDTQYF
once,TRBJ1-4,TRBV6-1,.,TGTGCCAGCAGTGAATCGGGTACCCGAGGGGAAAAACTGTTTTTT,CASSESGTRGEKLFF
.,TRBJ2-7,TRBV21-1,.,TGTGCCAGCAGCATAATCGGGGACAGGGGCGGGGGGGCCTACGAGCAGTACTTC,CASSIIGDRGGGAYEQYF
.,TRBJ2-1,TRBV28,.,TGTGCCAGCACCAATAGGGGGGGAGGGTGGAATGAGCAGTTCTTC,CASTNRGGGWNEQFF
.,TRBJ1-5,TRBV28,.,TGTGCCAGCAGTCTCCCCACAGGGAATACTCAGCCCCAGCATTTT,CASSLPTGNTQPQHF
once,TRBJ2-2,TRBV9,TRBD1,TGTGCCAGCAGCAGGGGGACAGGTCCCGGGGAGCTGTTTTTT,CASSRGTGPGELFF
.,TRBJ1-6,TRBV28,.,TGTGCCAGCAGTTTAGGGCGCAGGCTCCACTTT,CASSLGRRLHF
once,TRBJ1-5,TRBV28,TRBD1,TGTGCCAGCAGTTTACGGACAGGGCCCAATCAGCCCCAGCATTTT,CASSLRTGPNQPQHF
.,TRBJ2-5,TRBV28,TRBD1,TGTGCCAGCAGTCCCGGACAGGGCCTACCCTCACAAGAGACCCAGTACTTC,CASSPGQGLPSQETQYF